These 12 T cell receptor beta chains came from one sample sequenced in a study of vaccination and CD4 T cells after COVID-19. Oncomine TCR Beta short-read sequencing was applied to DNA from cultured CD4+ T cells. TCRdb itself ran the PCR reads through MiXCR, one entry per CDR3 protein. The table includes about 15,000 distinct CDR3 sequences, under 80% detected once. Treatment defined: roughly ten-day PBMC culture with coronavirus spike peptide pools or control peptides (ViraFEST assay). Their cognate antigens are unknown. Sequencing used CD4+ T cells from blood, cultured in vitro. These receptors originate from a human donor who had recovered from COVID-19.

V and J are TRBV19 and TRBJ1-5, with D perhaps TRBD1 (5 bases). Germline loops: CDR1 LNHDA, CDR2 SQIVND (reference sequence). V lost 3 bases and J 0 bases, leaving 9 bases between the germline ends. The CDR3 totals 15 residues. The CDR3 DNA reads TGTGCCAGTAGTATTCAGGGAGTTAGCAATCAGCCCCAGCATTTT. Protein sequence: CASSIQGVSNQPQHF.

The chain is built from TRBV20-1 and TRBJ1-4; D call uncertain. V was trimmed by 3 bases and J by 8 bases, leaving 13 bases between them. Germline CDR1 reads DFQATT; CDR2 reads SNEGSKA (reference sequence). The CDR3 runs to 13 residues. This CDR3 is CSASQTRGEKLFF. The CDR3 region has the DNA TGCAGTGCTAGTCAGACCCGGGGAGAAAAACTGTTTTTT.

By its share, this clonotype is medium-sized. The chain uses TRBV6-4 and TRBJ2-7; D call uncertain. The CDR3 contains 15 residues. Germline-derived CDR1 and CDR2 are MRHNA and SNTAGT. The V end was cut by 2 bases, the J end by 2 bases, with 13 bases between. The CDR3, as DNA: TGTGCCAGCAGTGACCCTACTCTCCGCACCTACGAGCAGTACTTC. It translates to CASSDPTLRTYEQYF.

V and J are TRBV19 and TRBJ1-2; 7 bases are shared with TRBD1. The CDR3 length is 14 residues. Trimming at V came to 4 bases and at J to 3 bases, leaving 5 bases not matched to a gene. Germline CDR1 LNHDA, CDR2 SQIVND (reference sequence). CDR3 amino acids: CASSNQGEDYGYTF. The CDR3 DNA sequence: TGTGCCAGTAGTAATCAGGGGGAAGACTATGGCTACACCTTC.

This clonotype was seen only once. The chain combines TRBV4-2 with TRBJ1-2; D may be TRBD1 (5 bases). In germline, CDR1 is LGHNA, CDR2 YNFKEQ. V lost 0 bases, J lost 2 bases, and 19 bases lay in between. The CDR3 spans 18 residues. CDR3 amino acids: CASSQEARGAGGNYGYTF. CDR3 nucleotides: TGTGCCAGCAGCCAAGAAGCAAGAGGGGCAGGAGGAAACTATGGCTACACCTTC.

This clonotype was observed a single time. V gene TRBV18 combines with J gene TRBJ1-2; 8 positions agree with TRBD1. V gave up 5 bases and J gave up 4 bases; unmatched junction bases: 6. The CDR3 is 14 residues long. Germline CDR1 is KGHSH and CDR2 is LQKENI. CDR3 residues: CASSVGTGPYGYTF. As DNA, the CDR3 is TGTGCCAGCTCAGTGGGGACAGGCCCCTATGGCTACACCTTC.

The chain links TRBV2 to TRBJ1-5; D call uncertain. Germline CDR1 reads SNHLY; CDR2 reads FYNNEI. The CDR3 runs 15 residues. V gave up 3 bases and J gave up 0 bases, with 9 bases separating them. The CDR3 here is CASSEGNNSNQPQHF. The CDR3 coding sequence is TGTGCCAGCAGTGAGGGTAACAATAGCAATCAGCCCCAGCATTTT.

The chain carries TRBV20-1 and TRBJ1-1; D remains ambiguous. Germline loops: CDR1 DFQATT, CDR2 SNEGSKA (reference sequence). Between the trimmed V and J ends, which lost 0 bases and 8 bases, there was a span of 10 bases. The CDR3 is made up of 12 amino acids. The CDR3 protein is CSARDQEQEAFF. DNA of the CDR3: TGCAGTGCTAGAGATCAGGAGCAAGAAGCTTTCTTT.

V usage is TRBV18 and J usage is TRBJ2-7; TRBD2 matches at 9 bases. Germline V gives CDR1 KGHSH, CDR2 LQKENI. This CDR3 has 14 amino acids. Germline trimming cut 0 bases from V and 5 bases from J; bases unmatched to any gene: 2. The CDR3 loop reads CASSPPAGGDEQYF. The DNA for the CDR3 is TGTGCCAGCTCACCACCGGCGGGAGGGGACGAGCAGTACTTC.

This chain connects TRBV20-1 to TRBJ2-1; D not certain. V was shortened by 8 bases and J by 7 bases, with 15 bases between the two germline ends. This CDR3 has 12 amino acids. Germline CDR1 DFQATT, CDR2 SNEGSKA (reference sequence). CDR3 amino acids: CSPRPSWNEQFF. CDR3 DNA sequence: TGCAGTCCCCGCCCGAGTTGGAATGAGCAGTTCTTC.

This clonotype was picked up a small number of times. CDR3 in amino acids: CASSLEWSGNTIYF. For the CDR3, the DNA is TGTGCCAGCAGCTTAGAATGGAGTGGAAACACCATATATTTT. The V and J genes are TRBV7-2 and TRBJ1-3; D is undetermined. The length of the CDR3 is 14 residues. Trimming pared 1 base from V and 3 bases from J, leaving 7 bases between. Looked up from germline, CDR1 is SGHTA and CDR2 is FQGNSA.

This clonotype has a single count. The chain has TRBV12-3 or TRBV12-4 and TRBJ1-2; D may be TRBD1 (5 bases). The CDR3 runs 14 residues. V shed 6 bases and J shed 4 bases, with 15 bases lying between them. The CDR3, as DNA: TGTGCCAGCAGCCTGGGGGGGTCCGCCTATGGCTACACCTTC. Amino acids: CASSLGGSAYGYTF.